The TCR beta chain under discussion was sequenced for a study of T cell clonality in common variable immunodeficiency. Blood came from CVID subjects not ill and not taking immunomodulatory or immunosuppressive medication. Assay used: immunoSEQ multiplex PCR; TCRdb lists only in-frame clones, some missing. The record shows 30,000 to 40,000 clones for this sample, with no singletons present. Study-wide results and limits: Reportedly, TCR beta sequences from common variable immunodeficiency showed fewer deletions and N-nucleotide insertions. Shared TCRbeta clones were fewer between CVID subjects than controls.

This clone was found many times. The antigen remains undetermined. With the read ending 3 residues before the CDR3 end, the germline J gene is used to fill in that end. The CDR3 consists of 14 residues. V shed 6 bases, J shed 6 bases, and the junction held 10 bases outside the gene matches. Germline CDR1 reads SEHNR; CDR2 reads FQNEAQ (reference sequence). This TCR came from a human donor with common variable immunodeficiency. The genes are TRBV7-9 and TRBJ2-7; 8 nucleotides match TRBD2. Sequencing was carried out using peripheral blood mononuclear cells. The DNA read from the CDR3 is TGTGCCAGCAGTACCGGGACTAGTCTGACCGAG. Its translation: CASSTGTSLTE. The whole CDR3 protein reads CASSTGTSLTEQYF.